Sequencing of this T cell receptor beta chain was carried out in a study of T cells in tuberculosis. Study-wide findings and caveats: Smaller alpha distances in active tuberculosis partly reflected shorter CDR3-alpha lengths.

As regards this clone: Its antigen is unknown.

Sequenced by immunoSEQ multiplex PCR; TCRdb stores in-frame clones only, minus some. This sample has more than 30,000 clones; roughly 94% occur once, and the top ten carry about 8%. With V trimmed by 3 bases and J by 6 bases, 1 base remained unmatched. This CDR3 contains 12 residues. From germline, CDR1 is GTSNPN and CDR2 SVGIG (reference sequence). At study entry, adolescents had tuberculin skin tests and IGRA screening. J is TRBJ1-1 and V is TRBV30; TRBD1 matches at 10 bases. This clonotype was obtained from a donor aged 5 to 30 with latent tuberculosis or without tuberculosis infection. Material: PBMCs. The CDR3 reads CAWRDRGAEAFF. In DNA, the CDR3 is TGTGCCTGGAGGGACAGGGGGGCTGAAGCTTTCTTT.